This TCR beta chain stems from a study of early T cells in non-severe SARS-CoV-2 infection (dated by TCRdb to the early 2020s). Study-wide context: TCR sequencing used bulk RNA from unsorted whole blood, so alpha and beta chains could not be paired.

Library preparation was by 5' RACE. The listed sequencing device is NextSeq 500. Unique molecular identifiers were attached to individual cDNA molecules in the TCR library protocol so that sequencing error and PCR bias could be corrected. Both TCR alpha and beta chains were sequenced, and tight co-correlation was observed between alpha and beta sequence abundances in each sample. As for the original processing: Decombinator V4 was used to annotate TCR sequences for V gene, J gene and CDR3. TCRs were defined as expanded if a significant change between any two time points was detected under a Poisson model with p below 0.0001. Abundances of TCRs were expressed as counts per million after normalisation to the total number of TCRs sequenced in each sample. MAIT TCRs were defined by TRAV1-2 paired with TRAJ12, TRAJ20 or TRAJ33, and iNKT TCRs by TRAV10 paired with TRAJ18. A search of VDJdb, accessed on 1 November 2021, was run for TCRs annotated to CMV, EBV and SARS-CoV-2, with TCRs annotated for multiple antigens excluded. TCRdb cleaned the public reads at Q25 with fastp, built clones with MiXCR and kept in-frame beta chains. Each entry merges the rows of one CDR3 protein and shows their most common DNA and genes. TCRdb's processing, not the authors' own work, is the source of the V and J calls. The sample records about 72,000 distinct CDR3 sequences, roughly 10% of which are singletons. The biggest ten clones account for 3.2% of the sample.

General findings and caveats noted by the study authors: VDJdb matching was skewed toward anti-spike CD8 responses, so virus-specific expansions were likely underestimated and private and CD4 specificities were missed.

This was a case-control study nested in a cohort of healthcare workers in London, UK, who had nasopharyngeal swab PCR tests and blood samples taken every week. Healthcare workers were enrolled in the week of the UK lockdown, from 23 to 31 March 2020, and were followed every week for up to 16 weeks. The table lists this clonotype with many counts. Its antigen remains undetermined. No clone much larger than this one lies a single base away; base qualities are absent. CDR3 length: 12 amino acids, cysteine to phenylalanine. Left in the record is the CDR3 DNA by itself, 36 bases read in frame from the first base. V sheds 8 bases and J sheds 4 bases, leaving 14 bases between their ends. The germline V gene sets CDR1 to SQVTM and CDR2 to ANQGSEA.

Recombination linked TRBV29-1 to TRBJ1-1; the best D guess is TRBD1, with 6 bases matching. The sequence came from an adult who was a healthcare worker with PCR-confirmed SARS-CoV-2 infection or an uninfected control (not recorded which). The specimen sequenced was whole blood. The DNA reads TGCAGCTCAAGATTAGGGGGCACTGAAGCTTTCTTT. Translated, it reads CSSRLGGTEAFF.